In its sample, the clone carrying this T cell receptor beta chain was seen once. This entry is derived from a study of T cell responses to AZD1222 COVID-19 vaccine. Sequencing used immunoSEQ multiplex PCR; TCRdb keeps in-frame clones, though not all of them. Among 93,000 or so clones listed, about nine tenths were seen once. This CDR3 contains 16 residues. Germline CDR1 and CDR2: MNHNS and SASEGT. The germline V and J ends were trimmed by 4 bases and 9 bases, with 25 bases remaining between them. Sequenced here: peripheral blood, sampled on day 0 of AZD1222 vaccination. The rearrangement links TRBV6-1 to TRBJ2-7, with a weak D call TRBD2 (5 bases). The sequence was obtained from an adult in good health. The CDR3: CASSGRWLANPSGQYF. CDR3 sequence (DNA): TGTGCCAGCAGTGGTCGGTGGCTAGCAAACCCCTCGGGGCAGTACTTC.